This record looks at one T cell receptor (beta chain) sequence and its context. This clonotype was seen only a few times. It lacks a known antigen. No base quality information exists; no much larger clone differs at one position. These data belong to a study of vaccination and CD4 T cells after COVID-19 (dated by TCRdb to about 2022). Context from the whole study: The convalescent cohort included six males and four females, with two Hispanic individuals, seven Caucasians, two Asians and one multiracial person. Two doses of either the Pfizer-BioNTech BNT162b2 vaccine (n=8) or the Moderna mRNA-1273 vaccine (n=2) were administered to participants. Post-COVID blood samples were collected from convalescent patients a median of approximately 100 days after diagnosis, with a range of about 30 to 161 days. Post-vaccine blood samples were obtained a median of around 67 days after the second vaccine dose, with a range of about 12 to 241 days. Overlapping spike peptide pools from SARS-CoV-2 and from the common cold coronaviruses HCoV-NL63, HCoV-OC43 and HCoV-229E were used as culture stimuli. Control cultures used a CEFX viral epitope pool as positive control, an HIV-1 Nef peptide pool as negative control, or no peptide. In 10 COVID-19 convalescent patients and a few infection-naive healthy vaccine recipients, the spike-specific CD4+ TCR repertoire before mRNA vaccination was compared with the repertoire after mRNA vaccination. Study-wide conclusions, independent of this receptor: In convalescent patients, nearly all vaccine-specific clones (304 of 307) were found to be mono-reactive for SARS-CoV-2 spike rather than cross-reactive with common cold coronaviruses. Relatively few convalescent patients were included in the study, and early timepoints after natural infection were not analyzed. In convalescent patients, a median around 86% of post-vaccine SARS-CoV-2-reactive clones were detected only after vaccination, suggesting vaccine-specific priming. The median count of SARS-CoV-2-reactive clonotypes went up from roughly 21 after infection to roughly 38 after vaccination, although the change was not significant.

This specimen's treatment or condition label, interpreted: approximately 9-day PBMC culture with coronavirus spike peptide pools or control peptides (ViraFEST assay). To expand antigen-specific T cells with peptide pools and then pick out the expanded clonotypes through TCR sequencing, the study relied on the ViraFEST assay. The absence of prior SARS-CoV-2 infection in healthy vaccine recipients was confirmed by negative nucleocapsid antibody tests before and after vaccination. Each well held more than 1.5 million PBMCs cultured in IMDM containing roughly 5% human AB serum and approximately 10 IU/ml IL-2, with approximately 9.2 ug/ml peptide pools added. Half of the culture medium was replaced with fresh IL-2-containing medium on days 3 and 7. Once the cells had been in culture for roughly 10 days, the EasySep CD4+ T cell isolation kit was used to isolate CD4+ T cells by negative selection. PBMCs were separated from whole blood using Ficoll-Paque Plus gradient centrifugation and then either used fresh or cryopreserved at -140C. Culture conditions were generally each tested in triplicate wells.

Preparation of the library involved PCR. DNA from cultured CD4+ T cells underwent TCR sequencing with the Oncomine TCR Beta short-read assay at the Johns Hopkins FTIC core. The QIAamp micro DNA kit was used to extract genomic DNA from the cultured CD4+ T cells. Oncomine TCR Beta libraries made from cultured CD4+ T cells were pooled using unique dual indexes and sequenced on an Illumina iSeq 100. From the authors' description of their analysis: Non-productive sequences were filtered out, and CDR3s that did not start with C, did not end with F or W, or were shorter than 7 amino acids were discarded. Antigen-specific clonotypes were identified using the MANAFEST web application through comparison of peptide-stimulated wells with reference and other culture wells. For a clone to be called positive, the clone needed an FDR below 0.05, an odds ratio above 5, and a productive frequency above 0.1% in at least two of three replicate wells. Clonotypes that were significantly expanded in both SARS-CoV-2 spike wells and at least one common cold coronavirus spike condition were defined as cross-reactive. Levenshtein distances (stringdist) and unrooted phylogenetic trees (ape) in R version 3.6.1 were used to assess CDR3 homology. TCRdb took the public reads, trimmed them with fastp at Q25, ran MiXCR for clone calling and kept in-frame beta chains. Each CDR3 protein appears once, grouped with its most common genes and DNA. For this entry, the V and J calls and clone size follow TCRdb and not the study's own pipeline. This sample comprises about 20,000 distinct CDR3 sequences, about 80% of them detected only once. The ten largest make up about a sixth of the sample.

The germline V gene (reference sequence) gives CDR1 as DFQATT and CDR2 as SNEGSKA. The CDR3 runs 11 amino acids, cysteine and phenylalanine included. The CDR3 DNA has 33 bases and is translated from base 1. V gives up 3 bases and J gives up 6 bases, and the segment between their germline ends measures 5 bases. The receptor comes from a human donor who received a COVID-19 vaccine. The chain links TRBV20-1 with TRBJ2-2; too little of a D gene remains to name it. The source was CD4+ T cells from blood, cultured in vitro, collected after SARS-CoV-2 vaccination. This receptor has the CDR3 CSARLAGELFF. The nucleotide sequence reads TGCAGTGCTAGGTTGGCCGGGGAGCTGTTTTTT.